The source of this TCR beta chain is a study of T cell repertoires in cytomegalovirus infection. General observations from the study: Across the ex vivo response, the dominant clonotypes were HLA-C-restricted CMV-specific TCR beta clonotypes.

This clonotype has a handful of counts. The antigen is unknown. TCRdb processed the reads anew with MiXCR; each CDR3 protein has one entry. The sample contains fewer than 650,000 distinct CDR3 sequences, just under 40% of which appear only once. Trimming cost V 4 bases and J 8 bases, with 15 bases left between them. There are 14 residues in the CDR3. Germline loops: CDR1 SGHDN, CDR2 FVKESK. This chain links TRBV14 with TRBJ2-4; perhaps TRBD1 as D (5 bases). This clonotype was sampled from a human donor in good health (CMV status not recorded). Some clones in this sample may be carry-over from other donors' samples. Sequencing was performed on cultured PBMCs, taken from culture after CMV antigen stimulation. CDR3 coding DNA: TGTGCCAGCAGCCCCGGGCCAGGGTTGGACATTCAGTACTTC. Protein product: CASSPGPGLDIQYF.